The next 10 T cell receptor beta chains were all read from a single sample in a study of cytomegalovirus exposure and HLA in healthy donors. Clones were read by immunoSEQ multiplex PCR, and TCRdb kept only the in-frame ones, dropping some. The sample holds about 120,000 clones; roughly 88% are singletons and the top ten take 1.4%. Input material: PBMCs. These receptors originate from a woman aged 25 to 39 in good health and CMV-seropositive.

This clone was seen just once. This sequence joins TRBV30 and TRBJ1-2; D gene unclear. CDR1 GTSNPN and CDR2 SVGIG come from the germline V gene (reference sequence). The V end lost 7 bases, the J end lost 4 bases, and 16 bases lay between the germline ends. There are 13 residues in the CDR3. The DNA of the CDR3 is TGTGCCTCGGCGAAAGGACTGAGCTATGGCTACACCTTC. Its protein product is CASAKGLSYGYTF.

The chain carries TRBV2 and TRBJ2-3, with D perhaps TRBD1 (5 bases). Germline V gives CDR1 SNHLY, CDR2 FYNNEI. V was pared by 6 bases and J by 0 bases, with 13 bases between. The CDR3 totals 15 residues. CDR3 coding DNA: TGTGCCAGCAGGGGCCAGGGCACTAGCACAGATACGCAGTATTTT. Its protein product is CASRGQGTSTDTQYF.

This chain joins TRBV4-1 and TRBJ2-3; TRBD1 aligns across 9 bases. Trimming cost V 2 bases and J 4 bases; bases outside gene matches: 4. Germline values: CDR1 MGHRA, CDR2 YSYEKL. This CDR3 has 15 residues. The DNA for the CDR3 is TGCGCCAGCAGCCAACGGGACAGGGACGCAGATACGCAGTATTTT. Residues: CASSQRDRDADTQYF.

V usage is TRBV28 and J usage is TRBJ2-7; weak D call: TRBD2 (6 bases). The germline V gene encodes CDR1 MDHEN and CDR2 SYDVKM. V gave up 6 bases and J gave up 9 bases, with 18 bases separating them. This CDR3 spans 13 amino acids. CDR3 protein: CASRVSPGAGQYF. The CDR3 bases are TGTGCCAGCAGGGTTAGCCCGGGAGCAGGGCAGTACTTC.

The V and J genes are TRBV4-1 and TRBJ1-1, with D unclear. Germline CDR1 reads MGHRA; CDR2 reads YSYEKL. Between the trimmed V and J ends, which lost 2 bases and 3 bases, there was a span of 16 bases. There are 16 residues in the CDR3. CDR3 bases: TGCGCCAGCAGCCAATTGGGCGCCGGGATCGACACTGAAGCTTTCTTT. It yields the protein CASSQLGAGIDTEAFF.

The V call is TRBV19, the J call TRBJ2-1; tentative D call: TRBD1 (5 bases). The CDR3 extends over 14 amino acids. Trimming left V 6 bases short and J 6 bases short, with 15 bases between. Germline V gene lookup returns CDR1 LNHDA and CDR2 SQIVND (reference sequence). CDR3 DNA sequence: TGTGCCAGTAGATCCCCAGGGCCGGGCAATGAGCAGTTCTTC. It translates to CASRSPGPGNEQFF.

The chain uses TRBV27 and TRBJ2-3; D is possibly TRBD2 (6 bases). From germline, CDR1 is MNHEY and CDR2 SMNVEV (reference sequence). V lost 10 bases and J 8 bases, leaving 25 bases between the germline ends. The CDR3 has 15 amino acids. The CDR3, as DNA: TGTGCCACCCGGGTCGTTGGGACTCCGGGTGGTACGCAGTATTTT. Its translation: CATRVVGTPGGTQYF.

This sequence joins TRBV5-6 and TRBJ2-3; 8 bases are a match to TRBD2. From germline, CDR1 is SGHDT and CDR2 YYEEEE. This CDR3 is 17 amino acids long. The J segment lost 2 bases and the V segment lost 0 bases, leaving 8 bases of the junction unmatched. The CDR3 protein is CASSLEFSGIVTDTQYF. The CDR3, as DNA: TGTGCCAGCAGCTTGGAATTTAGCGGGATCGTCACAGATACGCAGTATTTT.

The chain carries TRBV2 and TRBJ1-6; D may be TRBD1 (5 bases). The germline V gene has CDR1 SNHLY and CDR2 FYNNEI. The CDR3 covers 17 residues. Trimming took off 6 bases at V and 6 bases at J, with 21 bases between the two ends. In DNA form, the CDR3 reads TGTGCCAGCAGGGAAAACATCCGGGGGAGTGGTAATTCACCCCTCCACTTT. Translated: CASRENIRGSGNSPLHF.

The chain recombines TRBV7-2 with TRBJ2-7; 9 bases align to TRBD2. The junction had 5 bases not matched to a gene; V was cut back by 1 base and J by 4 bases. The CDR3 is 15 residues long. CDR1 and CDR2 (germline): SGHTA, FQGNSA. As DNA, the CDR3 is TGTGCCAGCAGCTTAGGGGGACTAGCTGGGTACGAGCAGTACTTC. Protein product: CASSLGGLAGYEQYF.